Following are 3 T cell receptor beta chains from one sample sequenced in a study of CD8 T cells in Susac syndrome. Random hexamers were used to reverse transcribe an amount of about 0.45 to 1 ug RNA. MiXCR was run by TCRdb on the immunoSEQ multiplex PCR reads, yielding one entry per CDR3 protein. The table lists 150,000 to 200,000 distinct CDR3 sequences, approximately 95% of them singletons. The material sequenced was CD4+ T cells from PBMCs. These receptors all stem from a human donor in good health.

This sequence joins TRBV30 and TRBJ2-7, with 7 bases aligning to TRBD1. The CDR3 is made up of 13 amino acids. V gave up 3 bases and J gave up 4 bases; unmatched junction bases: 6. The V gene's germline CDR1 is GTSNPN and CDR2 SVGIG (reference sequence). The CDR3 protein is CAWRGGSPYEQYF. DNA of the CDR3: TGTGCCTGGAGAGGGGGCAGTCCTTACGAGCAGTACTTC.

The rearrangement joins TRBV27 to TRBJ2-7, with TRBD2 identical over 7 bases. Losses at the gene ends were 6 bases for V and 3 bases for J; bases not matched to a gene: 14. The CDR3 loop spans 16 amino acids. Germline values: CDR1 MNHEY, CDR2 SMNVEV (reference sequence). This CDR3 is CASRRTASGDFYEQYF. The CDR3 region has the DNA TGTGCCAGCAGGAGAACCGCTAGCGGTGATTTCTACGAGCAGTACTTC.

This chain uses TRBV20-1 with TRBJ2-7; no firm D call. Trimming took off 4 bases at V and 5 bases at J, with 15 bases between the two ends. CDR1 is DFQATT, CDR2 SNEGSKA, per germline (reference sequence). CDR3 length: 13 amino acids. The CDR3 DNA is TGCAGTGCTAACGGTATCCTGGGGAACGAGCAGTACTTC. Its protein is CSANGILGNEQYF.